These 14 T cell receptor beta chains originate from one sample sequenced in a study of blood T cell repertoires in COVID-19. The data were produced by immunoSEQ multiplex PCR, yet TCRdb's version contains in-frame clones alone and is incomplete. The data hold 200,000 to 250,000 clones, with roughly 85% observed a single time. Specimen: peripheral blood. The receptors shown here come from a woman aged 70-85 years with active or convalescent COVID-19.

The genes are TRBV5-1 and TRBJ1-5, with 7 bases fitting TRBD1. The germline V gene encodes CDR1 SGHRS and CDR2 YFSETQ. V was pared by 4 bases and J by 0 bases, with 10 bases of the junction left unmatched. This CDR3 comprises 17 residues. The CDR3 DNA reads TGCGCCAGCAGCGAAGGGGGCAGGGGAGATAGCAATCAGCCCCAGCATTTT. Amino acid sequence: CASSEGGRGDSNQPQHF. Drawing the rest from reference TRBV5-1 and TRBJ1-5, the complete variable domain is KAGVTQTPRYLIKTRGQQVTLSCSPISGHRSVSWYQQTPGQGLQFLFEYFSETQRNKGNFPGRFSGRQFSNSRSEMNVSTLELGDSALYLCASSEGGRGDSNQPQHFGDGTRLSIL.

This clone was found a few times. The J gene is TRBJ1-1, the V gene TRBV28; 8 positions match TRBD1. The V segment lost 1 base and the J segment 5 bases; nucleotides outside the gene matches: 9. This CDR3 spans 16 amino acids. The germline CDR1 and CDR2 sequences are MDHEN and SYDVKM. CDR3 protein: CASSLSSRTGRTEAFF. DNA of the CDR3: TGTGCCAGCAGTTTATCCTCCCGGACAGGGAGAACTGAAGCTTTCTTT.

The genes are TRBV7-8 and TRBJ2-7; D perhaps matches TRBD2 (6 bases). Trimming took off 1 base at V and 3 bases at J, with 16 bases between the two ends. The CDR3 contains 16 residues. The germline V gene has CDR1 SGHVS and CDR2 FQNEAQ. DNA for the CDR3: TGTGCCAGCAGCTTAGGGGGGACTCCTCGGGACTACGAGCAGTACTTC. Translation gives CASSLGGTPRDYEQYF.

On this clone: An end of the junction does not agree with germline; a read error may underlie this. The rearrangement joins TRBV7-7 to TRBJ2-3; 13 nucleotides match TRBD2. CDR1 SSHAT and CDR2 FNYEAQ come from the germline V gene (reference sequence). This CDR3 region has 16 residues. The CDR3 protein is CASSLTSGRFTDTQYF. The CDR3 nucleotides read TGTGCTAGCAGCCTGACTAGCGGGAGGTTCACAGATACGCAGTATTTT.

The V gene is TRBV7-2, the J gene TRBJ2-7; perhaps TRBD2 as D (6 bases). The CDR3 loop spans 14 amino acids. V lost 3 bases to trimming and J lost 5 bases, with 14 bases between them. From germline, CDR1 is SGHTA and CDR2 FQGNSA. The CDR3 region has the DNA TGTGCCAGCAGCTTGGGTATCTGGGGGGACGAGCAGTACTTC. Translated, it gives CASSLGIWGDEQYF.

This chain joins TRBV28 and TRBJ2-1; 9 bases are a match to TRBD2. The length of the CDR3 is 16 residues. Germline V lookup: CDR1 MDHEN, CDR2 SYDVKM. Trimming took 5 bases from V and 10 from J; bases not matched to a gene: 15. The CDR3: CASSIAGTSLFNEQFF. The DNA for the CDR3 is TGTGCCAGCAGTATAGCCGGGACTAGCTTGTTCAACGAGCAGTTCTTC.

V usage is TRBV19 and J usage is TRBJ1-1; 8 bases agree with TRBD1. The CDR3 is 15 amino acids. Germline loops: CDR1 LNHDA, CDR2 SQIVND (reference sequence). Trimming removed 3 bases from V and 1 base from J; junction bases left unmatched: 4. The CDR3 bases are TGTGCCAGTAGTATGACAGGGGTTCGGAACACTGAAGCTTTCTTT. It is translated as CASSMTGVRNTEAFF. Variable domain in full (rest from reference TRBV19 and TRBJ1-1): DGGITQSPKYLFRKEGQNVTLSCEQNLNHDAMYWYRQDPGQGLRLIYYSQIVNDFQKGDIAEGYSVSREKKESFPLTVTSAQKNPTAFYLCASSMTGVRNTEAFFGQGTRLTVV.

The rearrangement uses TRBV7-6 and TRBJ2-2; TRBD2 might be the D (5 bases). Trimming stripped 5 bases from V and 6 bases from J, with 19 bases between. This CDR3 contains 16 residues. Germline V gives CDR1 SGHVS, CDR2 FNYEAQ. CDR3 bases: TGTGCCAGCAGCGGTGCGTGGGCTAGCTCTCCCGGGGAGCTGTTTTTT. It translates to CASSGAWASSPGELFF. The full variable domain, in which reference TRBV7-6 and TRBJ2-2 provide the parts outside the CDR3, is GAGVSQSPRYKVTKRGQDVALRCDPISGHVSLYWYRQALGQGPEFLTYFNYEAQQDKSGLPNDRFSAERPEGSISTLTIQRTEQRDSAMYRCASSGAWASSPGELFFGEGSRLTVL.

The chain combines TRBV30 with TRBJ2-3; 8 nucleotides line up with TRBD1. Germline V CDR1 and CDR2: GTSNPN, SVGIG (reference sequence). V lost 6 bases, J lost 4 bases, and 6 bases stayed unmatched. CDR3 length: 13 amino acids. The CDR3 DNA follows: TGTGCCTGCCACAGGGGGTTAGCAGATACGCAGTATTTT. This codes for CACHRGLADTQYF.

This rearrangement joins TRBV5-1 to TRBJ2-3; possible D gene TRBD2, 6 bases. V shed 4 bases and J shed 6 bases, with 15 bases lying between them. The CDR3 runs 14 residues. CDR1 SGHRS and CDR2 YFSETQ come from the germline V gene. CDR3: CASSLLARADTQYF. The CDR3, as DNA: TGCGCCAGCAGCCTACTAGCCAGGGCGGATACGCAGTATTTT.

The V gene is TRBV14, the J gene TRBJ1-2; D is perhaps TRBD1 (6 bases). Per germline, CDR1 SGHDN and CDR2 FVKESK. V lost 0 bases and J lost 3, with 11 bases in between. There are 15 residues in the CDR3. As DNA, the CDR3 is TGTGCCAGCAGCCAAGATCGTCAGGGGTACTATGGCTACACCTTC. Protein: CASSQDRQGYYGYTF.

This clone was observed a single time. V is TRBV7-2 and J is TRBJ1-6; possible D gene TRBD1, 6 bases. CDR1 is SGHTA, CDR2 FQGNSA, per germline. Trimming took 2 bases from V and 10 from J, leaving 9 bases between them. This CDR3 is 13 amino acids long. The CDR3: CASSLQGISPLHF. The CDR3 nucleotides read TGTGCCAGCAGCTTACAGGGGATCTCACCCCTCCACTTT.

This clone came up once. The chain employs TRBV6-5 and TRBJ2-1; 12 nucleotides line up with TRBD1. The junction had 7 bases not matched to a gene; V was cut back by 6 bases and J by 10 bases. The CDR3 totals 14 residues. Germline V CDR1 and CDR2: MNHEY, SVGAGI. The CDR3 is CASSRDRGLGEQFF. The CDR3 DNA sequence: TGTGCCAGCAGCCGGGACAGGGGGCTAGGCGAGCAGTTCTTC.

V and J are TRBV9 and TRBJ1-2; D might be TRBD1 (5 bases). The germline CDR1 and CDR2 sequences are SGDLS and YYNGEE. Trimming removed 3 bases at V and 0 bases at J, with 18 bases between. CDR3 length: 17 amino acids. The CDR3 protein is CASSGGSLHAPNYGYTF. The DNA for the CDR3 is TGTGCCAGCAGCGGGGGCTCTCTCCACGCCCCTAACTATGGCTACACCTTC.